The T cell receptor (beta chain) under discussion was sequenced for a study of T cells after yellow fever vaccination. Turning to the study itself: When fractions had low cell numbers, they were prepared with SMART-Seq v4 Ultra Low Input.

UMIs were added to TCR cDNA along with a universal primer site when it was made by 5'RACE template switching. TCRdb fed the 5' RACE reads into MiXCR, producing one record per CDR3 protein. The table lists 200,000 to 300,000 distinct CDR3 sequences, around 6.7% of them singletons. Study results and caveats: Abundant bulk-derived clonotypes could contaminate FACS-sorted repertoires. Boosting was followed by the reappearance of most primary-vaccination clones (approximately 97% CD4, about 88% CD8).

The CDR3 covers 17 residues. Trimming took 4 bases from V and 2 from J, leaving 18 bases between them. CDR1 and CDR2 (germline): SGHRS, YFSETQ. Points on this clonotype: The antigen is unknown.

The material sequenced was CD4+ T cells sorted from PBMCs, taken on the day of the yellow fever booster vaccination. This rearrangement joins TRBV5-1 to TRBJ2-2; D remains ambiguous. The receptor was isolated from a man aged 25-45 years who received the YFV17D yellow fever vaccine. Here the CDR3 reads CASSMGAFEINTGELFF. The DNA for the CDR3 is TGCGCCAGCAGCATGGGCGCTTTCGAAATAAACACCGGGGAGCTGTTTTTT.